The source of this TCR beta chain is a study of blood T cell repertoires in COVID-19. In the study overall: The study drew acute and convalescent COVID-19 samples from the United States, Italy and Spain. PBMCs, B-cell-depleted T cells, or T cells provided the cDNA or gDNA that made up the material.

The authors' processing: Reference gene primers were amplified, and this amplification served to estimate nucleated cell counts. The data were produced by immunoSEQ multiplex PCR, yet TCRdb's version contains in-frame clones alone and is incomplete. Clonal size and the V and J genes are those of that table, whereas D and trimming came from the DNA. This table has 75,000 or so clones, approximately 88% appearing once. CDR3 length: 14 amino acids. Germline CDR1 reads SGHVS; CDR2 reads FNYEAQ. J was trimmed by 9 bases and V by 4 bases; bases with no gene match: 7. The rearrangement links TRBV7-6 to TRBJ2-7; 12 nucleotides agree with TRBD1. Specimen: peripheral blood. The source of this sequence is a woman at least 80 years old with active or convalescent COVID-19. The CDR3 sequence: CASSWGDRGPGQYF. In DNA form, the CDR3 reads TGTGCCAGCAGCTGGGGGGACAGGGGGCCCGGGCAGTACTTC.